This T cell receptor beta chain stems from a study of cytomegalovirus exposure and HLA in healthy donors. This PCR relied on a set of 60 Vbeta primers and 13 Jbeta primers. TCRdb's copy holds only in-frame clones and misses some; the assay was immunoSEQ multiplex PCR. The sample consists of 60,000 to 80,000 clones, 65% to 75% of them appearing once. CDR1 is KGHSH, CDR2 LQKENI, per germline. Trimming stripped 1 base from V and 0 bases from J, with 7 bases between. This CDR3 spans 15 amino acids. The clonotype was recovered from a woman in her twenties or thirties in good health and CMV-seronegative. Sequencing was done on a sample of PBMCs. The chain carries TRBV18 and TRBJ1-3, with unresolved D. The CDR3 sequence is CASSPLVNSGNTIYF. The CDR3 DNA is TGTGCCAGCTCACCACTTGTAAACTCTGGAAACACCATATATTTT.